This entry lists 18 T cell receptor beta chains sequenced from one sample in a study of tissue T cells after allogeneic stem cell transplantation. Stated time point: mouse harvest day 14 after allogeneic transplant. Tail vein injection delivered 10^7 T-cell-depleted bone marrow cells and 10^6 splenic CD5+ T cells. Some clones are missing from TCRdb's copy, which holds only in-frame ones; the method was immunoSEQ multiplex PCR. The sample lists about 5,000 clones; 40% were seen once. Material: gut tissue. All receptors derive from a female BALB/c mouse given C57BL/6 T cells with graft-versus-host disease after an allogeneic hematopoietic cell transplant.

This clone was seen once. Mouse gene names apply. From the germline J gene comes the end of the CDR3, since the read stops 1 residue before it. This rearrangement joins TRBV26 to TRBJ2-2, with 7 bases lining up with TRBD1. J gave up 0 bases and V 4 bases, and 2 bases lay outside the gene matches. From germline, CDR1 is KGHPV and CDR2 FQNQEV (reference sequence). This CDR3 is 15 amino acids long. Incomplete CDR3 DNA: TGTGCCAGCAGTCCGACAGGGACAAACACCGGGCAGCTCTAC. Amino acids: CASSPTGTNTGQLY. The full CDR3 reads CASSPTGTNTGQLYF.

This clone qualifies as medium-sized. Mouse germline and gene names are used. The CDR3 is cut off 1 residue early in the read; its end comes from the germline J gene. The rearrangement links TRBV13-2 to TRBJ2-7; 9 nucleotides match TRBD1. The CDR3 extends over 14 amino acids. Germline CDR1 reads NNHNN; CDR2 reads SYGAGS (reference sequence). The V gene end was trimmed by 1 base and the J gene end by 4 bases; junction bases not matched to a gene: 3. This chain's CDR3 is CASGDRDRGYEQYF. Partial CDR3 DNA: TGTGCCAGCGGTGATAGAGACAGGGGGTATGAACAGTAC.

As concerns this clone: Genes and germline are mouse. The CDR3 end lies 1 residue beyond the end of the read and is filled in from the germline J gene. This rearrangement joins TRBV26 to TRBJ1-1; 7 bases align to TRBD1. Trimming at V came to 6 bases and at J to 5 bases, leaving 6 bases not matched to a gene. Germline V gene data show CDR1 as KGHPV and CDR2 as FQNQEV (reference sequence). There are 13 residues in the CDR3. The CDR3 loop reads CASRWDRGTEVFF. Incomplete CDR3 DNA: TGTGCCAGCAGGTGGGACAGAGGAACAGAAGTCTTC.

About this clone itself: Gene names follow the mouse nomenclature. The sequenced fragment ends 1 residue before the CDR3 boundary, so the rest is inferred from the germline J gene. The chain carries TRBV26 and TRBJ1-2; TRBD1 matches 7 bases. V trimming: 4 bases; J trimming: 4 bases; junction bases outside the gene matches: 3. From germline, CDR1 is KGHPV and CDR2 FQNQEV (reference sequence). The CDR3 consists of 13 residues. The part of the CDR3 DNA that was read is TGTGCCAGCAGTCCGACAGGGAGCTCCGACTACACC. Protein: CASSPTGSSDYT. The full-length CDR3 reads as CASSPTGSSDYTF.

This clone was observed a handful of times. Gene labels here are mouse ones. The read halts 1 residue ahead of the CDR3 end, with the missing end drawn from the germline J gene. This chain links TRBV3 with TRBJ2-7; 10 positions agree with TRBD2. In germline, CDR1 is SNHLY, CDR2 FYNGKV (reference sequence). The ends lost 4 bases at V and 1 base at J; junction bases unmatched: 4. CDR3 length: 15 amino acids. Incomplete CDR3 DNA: TGTGCCAGCAGCTCCTACTGGGGGGGGTCCTATGAACAGTAC. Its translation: CASSSYWGGSYEQY. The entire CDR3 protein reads CASSSYWGGSYEQYF.

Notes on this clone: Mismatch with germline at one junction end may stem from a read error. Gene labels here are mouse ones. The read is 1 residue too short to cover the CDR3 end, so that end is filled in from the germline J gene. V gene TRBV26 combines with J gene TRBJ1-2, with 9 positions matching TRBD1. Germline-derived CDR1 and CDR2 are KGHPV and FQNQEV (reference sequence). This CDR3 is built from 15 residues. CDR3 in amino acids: CASILGQGRDSDYTF. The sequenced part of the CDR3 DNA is TGTGCCAGCATTCTGGGACAGGGAAGGGACTCCGACTACACC.

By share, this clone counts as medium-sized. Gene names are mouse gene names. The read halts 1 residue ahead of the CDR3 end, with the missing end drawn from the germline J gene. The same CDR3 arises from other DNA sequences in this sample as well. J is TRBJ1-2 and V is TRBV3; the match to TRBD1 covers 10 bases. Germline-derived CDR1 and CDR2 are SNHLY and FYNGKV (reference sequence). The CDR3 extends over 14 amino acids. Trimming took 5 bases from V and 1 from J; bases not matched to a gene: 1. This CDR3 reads CASSRDRGNSDYTF. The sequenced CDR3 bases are TGTGCCAGCAGCCGGGACAGGGGAAACTCCGACTACACC.

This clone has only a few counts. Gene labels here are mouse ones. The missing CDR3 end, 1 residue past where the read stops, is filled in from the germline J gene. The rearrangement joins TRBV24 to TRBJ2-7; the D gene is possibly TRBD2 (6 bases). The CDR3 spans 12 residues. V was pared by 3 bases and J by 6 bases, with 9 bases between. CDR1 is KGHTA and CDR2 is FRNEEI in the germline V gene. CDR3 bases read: TGTGCCAGCAGTCTCGACTGGACTGAACAGTAC. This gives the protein CASSLDWTEQY. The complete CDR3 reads CASSLDWTEQYF.

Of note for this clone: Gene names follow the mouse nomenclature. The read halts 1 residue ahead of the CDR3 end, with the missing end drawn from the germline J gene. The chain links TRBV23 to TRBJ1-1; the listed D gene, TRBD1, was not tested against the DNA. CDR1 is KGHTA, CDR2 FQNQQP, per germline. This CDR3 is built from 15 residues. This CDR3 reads CSSSQRQGANTEVFF. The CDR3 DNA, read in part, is TGCTCCAGCAGTCAAAGACAGGGGGCAAACACAGAAGTCTTC.

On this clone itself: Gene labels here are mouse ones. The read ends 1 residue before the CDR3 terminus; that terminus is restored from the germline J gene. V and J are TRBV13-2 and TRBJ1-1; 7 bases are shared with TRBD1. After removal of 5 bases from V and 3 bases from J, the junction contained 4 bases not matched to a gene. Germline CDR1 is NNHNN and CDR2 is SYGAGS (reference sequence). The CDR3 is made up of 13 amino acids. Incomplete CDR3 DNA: TGTGCCAGCGGCCCAGGGGGGTACACAGAAGTCTTC. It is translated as CASGPGGYTEVF. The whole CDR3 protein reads CASGPGGYTEVFF.

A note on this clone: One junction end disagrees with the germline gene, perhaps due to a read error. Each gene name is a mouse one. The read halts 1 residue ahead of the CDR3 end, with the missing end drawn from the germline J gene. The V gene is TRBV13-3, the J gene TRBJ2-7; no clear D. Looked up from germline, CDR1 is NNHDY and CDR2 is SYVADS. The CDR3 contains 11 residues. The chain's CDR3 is CASGDSYEQYF. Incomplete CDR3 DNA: TGTGCCAGCGGTGACTCCTATGAACAGTAC.

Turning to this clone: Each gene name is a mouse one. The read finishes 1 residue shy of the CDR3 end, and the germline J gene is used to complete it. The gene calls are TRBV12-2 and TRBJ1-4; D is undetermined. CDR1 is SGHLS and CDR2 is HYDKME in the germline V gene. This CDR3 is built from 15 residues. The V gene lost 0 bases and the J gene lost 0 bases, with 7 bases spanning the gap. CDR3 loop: CASSLGRISNERLFF. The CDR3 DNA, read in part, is TGTGCCAGCTCTCTCGGACGGATTTCCAACGAAAGATTATTT.

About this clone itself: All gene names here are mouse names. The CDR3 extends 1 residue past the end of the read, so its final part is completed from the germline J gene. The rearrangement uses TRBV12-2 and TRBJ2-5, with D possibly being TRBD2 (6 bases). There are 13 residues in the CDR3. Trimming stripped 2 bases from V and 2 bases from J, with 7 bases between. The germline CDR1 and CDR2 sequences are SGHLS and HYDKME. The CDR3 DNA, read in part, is TGTGCCAGCTCTCGGGACTTCCAAGACACCCAGTAC. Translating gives CASSRDFQDTQY. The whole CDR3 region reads CASSRDFQDTQYF. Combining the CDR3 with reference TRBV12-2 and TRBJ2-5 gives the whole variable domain NSGVVQSPRYIIKGKGERSILKCIPISGHLSVAWYQQTQGQELKFFIQHYDKMERDKGNLPSRFSVQQFDDYHSEMNMSALELEDSAVYFCASSRDFQDTQYFGPGTRLLVL.

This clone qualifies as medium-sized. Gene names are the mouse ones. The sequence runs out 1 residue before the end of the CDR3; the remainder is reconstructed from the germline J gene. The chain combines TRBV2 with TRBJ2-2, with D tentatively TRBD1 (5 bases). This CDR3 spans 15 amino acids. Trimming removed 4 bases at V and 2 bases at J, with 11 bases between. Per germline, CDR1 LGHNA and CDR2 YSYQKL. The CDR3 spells CASSPQVSNTGQLYF. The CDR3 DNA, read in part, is TGTGCCAGCAGCCCACAGGTTTCTAACACCGGGCAGCTCTAC.

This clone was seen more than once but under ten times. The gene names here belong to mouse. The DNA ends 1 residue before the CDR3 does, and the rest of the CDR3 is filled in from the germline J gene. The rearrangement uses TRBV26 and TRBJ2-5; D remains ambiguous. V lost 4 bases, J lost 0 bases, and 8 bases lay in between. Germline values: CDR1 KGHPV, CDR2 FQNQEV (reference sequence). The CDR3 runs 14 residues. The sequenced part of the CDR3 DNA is TGTGCCAGCAGTCCGTGGGTTAACCAAGACACCCAGTAC. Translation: CASSPWVNQDTQY. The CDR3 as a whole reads CASSPWVNQDTQYF. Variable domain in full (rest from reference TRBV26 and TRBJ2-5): NSKVIQTPRYLVKGQGQKAKMRCIPEKGHPVVFWYQQNKNNEFKFLINFQNQEVLQQIDMTEKRFSAECPSNSPCSLEIQSSEAGDSALYLCASSPWVNQDTQYFGPGTRLLVL.

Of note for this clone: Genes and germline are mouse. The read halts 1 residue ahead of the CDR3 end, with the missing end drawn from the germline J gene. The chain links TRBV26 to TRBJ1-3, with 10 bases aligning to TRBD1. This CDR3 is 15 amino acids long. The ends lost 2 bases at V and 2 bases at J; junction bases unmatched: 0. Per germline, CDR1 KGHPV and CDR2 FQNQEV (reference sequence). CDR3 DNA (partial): TGTGCCAGCAGTCTGGACAGGGGGCCTGGAAATACGCTCTAT. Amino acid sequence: CASSLDRGPGNTLY. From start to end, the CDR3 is CASSLDRGPGNTLYF.

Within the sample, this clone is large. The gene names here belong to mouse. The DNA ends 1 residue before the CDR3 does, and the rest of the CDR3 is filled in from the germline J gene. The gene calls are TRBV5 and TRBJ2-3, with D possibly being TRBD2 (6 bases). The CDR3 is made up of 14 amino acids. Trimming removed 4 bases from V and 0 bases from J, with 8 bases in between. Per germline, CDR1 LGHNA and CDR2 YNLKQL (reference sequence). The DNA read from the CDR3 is TGTGCCAGCAGCCCGGGGACTAGTGCAGAAACGCTGTAT. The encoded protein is CASSPGTSAETLY. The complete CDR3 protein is CASSPGTSAETLYF.

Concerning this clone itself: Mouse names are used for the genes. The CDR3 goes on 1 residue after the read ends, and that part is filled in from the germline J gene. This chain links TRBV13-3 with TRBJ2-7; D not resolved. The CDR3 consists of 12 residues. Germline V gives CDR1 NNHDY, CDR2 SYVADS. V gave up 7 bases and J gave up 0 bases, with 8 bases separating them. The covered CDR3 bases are TGTGCCAGCGGCGGGGTCTCCTATGAACAGTAC. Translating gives CASGGVSYEQY. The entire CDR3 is CASGGVSYEQYF.